This T cell receptor (beta chain) came from a study of T cell responses to AZD1222 COVID-19 vaccine. About the research overall: Second-dose intervals of approximately 4 or approximately 12 weeks were pooled. Whole-study findings and limits: The CD4 TCRs associated with vaccination extended across spike and predominated at 160-218 and 743-854. The donor group comprised mostly white British people and more females; the analysis possibly underestimated clonal diversity. Repertoire samples came only from after the peak T cell response.

Sequencing used immunoSEQ multiplex PCR; TCRdb keeps in-frame clones, though not all of them. The sample includes 100,000 to 150,000 clones, roughly 92% of them seen just once. This CDR3 has 19 residues. Germline V CDR1 and CDR2: ENHRY, SYGVKD. The trim removed 0 bases at V and 0 bases at J, leaving 7 bases unmatched. As regards this clone: Its antigen remains unidentified.

This specimen was peripheral blood, taken on day 0 of AZD1222 vaccination. V gene TRBV10-3 combines with J gene TRBJ2-1; TRBD2 agrees at 11 bases. This receptor was taken from an adult in good health. CDR3 protein: CAISESPSGGPSSYNEQFF. The CDR3 coding sequence is TGTGCCATCAGTGAGTCGCCTAGCGGGGGGCCCAGCTCCTACAATGAGCAGTTCTTC.